Below, one T cell receptor (beta chain) is given with its context. The antigen is not known. The CDR3 runs 17 residues. Germline CDR1 reads SGHTA; CDR2 reads FQGTGA. J lost 5 bases, V lost 4 bases, and 14 bases had no gene match. This sample is part of a study of T cell responses to AZD1222 COVID-19 vaccine. Findings and caveats of the study: Targeting of unmutated variant regions was reportedly seen in nearly half of spike-specific TCRs. There were repertoire samples only from the period after the peak T cell response. Just five to seven AZD1222 recipients tested seropositive at baseline.

Profiled with immunoSEQ multiplex PCR; TCRdb holds only in-frame clones, not every one. The data show around 100,000 clones, 88% seen once. Here the sequenced sample was peripheral blood, taken 28 days after the second AZD1222 dose. The sequence derives from an adult who received the AZD1222 COVID-19 vaccine. The rearrangement links TRBV7-3 to TRBJ1-1; the match to TRBD1 covers 9 bases. In nucleotides, the CDR3 is TGTGCCAGCAGCTCGCTAATTACAGGGGGCATAGATACTGAAGCTTTCTTT. It translates to CASSSLITGGIDTEAFF.